The 24 T cell receptor beta chains presented below share a single source sample, sequenced in a study of control samples from healthy donors and cancer patients (dated by TCRdb to 2018 to 2021). Receptors were amplified or captured by the immunoSEQ multiplex PCR assay. Imported from immuneACCESS, the table was reduced by TCRdb to in-frame sequences with V and J called. These copies leave out some clones; in studies compared against another copy, an unresolved V gene accounts for under half, and the cause of the remainder is not known. The sample yields 100,000 or so clones; more than 85% were counted once. The ten largest clones take up around 1.3% of the sample. The sequenced material came from blood. The receptors derive from a woman between 45 and 65 years old in good health.

The rearrangement joins TRBV4-3 to TRBJ1-4; D not resolved. V was shortened by 0 bases and J by 7 bases, with 6 bases between the two germline ends. The CDR3 contains 13 residues. CDR1 is LGHNA and CDR2 is YSLEER in the germline V gene. CDR3 protein: CASSQDSGEKLFF. The DNA of the CDR3 is TGCGCCAGCAGCCAAGATTCAGGTGAAAAACTGTTTTTT.

This chain connects TRBV4-3 to TRBJ2-4; a weak D match, TRBD1 (6 bases). The CDR3 sequence is 16 residues long. Germline V lookup: CDR1 LGHNA, CDR2 YSLEER. V was cut by 0 bases and J by 7 bases, with 16 bases left in between. For the CDR3, the DNA is TGCGCCAGCAGCCAAGATTTCTCAGGGGTGGATAACATTCAGTACTTC. It translates to CASSQDFSGVDNIQYF.

This rearrangement joins TRBV24-1 to TRBJ1-2; tentatively, D is TRBD1 (6 bases). The germline V gene encodes CDR1 KGHDR and CDR2 SFDVKD. The CDR3 consists of 12 residues. V was cut by 5 bases and J by 7 bases, with 10 bases left in between. CDR3 loop: CATSAGEGGYTF. The DNA of the CDR3 is TGTGCCACCAGTGCAGGGGAGGGTGGCTACACCTTC.

The CDR3 nucleotides read TGTGCCAGCAGCTTAGAGTACAGACCCTCTGGGGCCAACGTCCTGACTTTC. It is translated as CASSLEYRPSGANVLTF. The chain employs TRBV7-2 and TRBJ2-6; D gene unclear. V dropped 1 base and J dropped 0 bases, with 10 bases sitting between them. Germline V lookup: CDR1 SGHTA, CDR2 FQGNSA. The CDR3 covers 17 residues. Filled out from reference TRBV7-2 and TRBJ2-6, the complete variable domain reads GAGVSQSPSNKVTEKGKDVELRCDPISGHTALYWYRQSLGQGLEFLIYFQGNSAPDKSGLPSDRFSAERTGGSVSTLTIQRTQQEDSAVYLCASSLEYRPSGANVLTFGAGSRLTVL.

The gene calls are TRBV2 and TRBJ2-3; D unclear. This CDR3 spans 14 amino acids. Germline V CDR1 and CDR2: SNHLY, FYNNEI. Between the trimmed V and J ends, which lost 6 bases and 1 base, there was a span of 11 bases. In DNA, the CDR3 is TGTGCCAGCAGGCCGGGCTGGCGCACAGATACGCAGTATTTT. Its protein product is CASRPGWRTDTQYF. Based on the CDR3 plus reference TRBV2 and TRBJ2-3, the full variable domain is EPEVTQTPSHQVTQMGQEVILRCVPISNHLYFYWYRQILGQKVEFLVSFYNNEISEKSEIFDDQFSVERPDGSNFTLKIRSTKLEDSAMYFCASRPGWRTDTQYFGPGTRLTVL.

V is TRBV12-5 and J is TRBJ1-2; a weak D match, TRBD1 (5 bases). There are 21 residues in the CDR3. The V end lost 0 bases, the J end lost 0 bases, and 26 bases lay between the germline ends. Germline V gene data show CDR1 as LGHNT and CDR2 as FRNRAP. The CDR3, as DNA: TGTGCTAGTGGTTTGGTACTCATCCCCAGGCAGGGCCTGAGAGCTAACTATGGCTACACCTTC. It translates to CASGLVLIPRQGLRANYGYTF.

The CDR3 here is CASGQSGTGATIYF. The CDR3 DNA follows: TGTGCCAGCGGCCAATCCGGGACAGGGGCCACCATATATTTT. V gene TRBV27 combines with J gene TRBJ1-3, with 10 nucleotides matching TRBD1. V trimming: 8 bases; J trimming: 9 bases; junction bases outside the gene matches: 10. The CDR3 runs to 14 residues. The germline V gene has CDR1 MNHEY and CDR2 SMNVEV (reference sequence).

This clone was seen a handful of times. This chain links TRBV2 with TRBJ2-7; a weak D match, TRBD1 (5 bases). The CDR3 extends over 12 amino acids. Germline CDR1 SNHLY, CDR2 FYNNEI. Trimming took off 3 bases at V and 5 bases at J, with 8 bases between the two ends. The CDR3 reads CASSEGLDEQYF. The CDR3 nucleotides read TGTGCCAGCAGTGAGGGGCTGGACGAGCAGTACTTC.

This clone was picked up one time. V and J are TRBV7-8 and TRBJ2-7; D ambiguous. V gave up 2 bases and J gave up 10 bases, with 9 bases separating them. Germline CDR1 is SGHVS and CDR2 is FQNEAQ. CDR3 length: 11 residues. The CDR3 region is CASSLTNKQYF. CDR3 bases: TGTGCCAGCAGCTTAACAAATAAACAGTACTTC.

This chain uses TRBV5-6 with TRBJ1-2; 7 bases are shared with TRBD1. V dropped 0 bases and J dropped 8; count of bases not matched to a gene: 16. CDR3 length: 17 amino acids. Germline V gene data show CDR1 as SGHDT and CDR2 as YYEEEE. This CDR3 reads CASSLGVGGQAIGGYTF. The CDR3 coding sequence is TGTGCCAGCAGCTTGGGTGTTGGTGGACAGGCGATAGGGGGCTACACCTTC. Full variable domain (missing parts from reference TRBV5-6 and TRBJ1-2): DAGVTQSPTHLIKTRGQQVTLRCSPKSGHDTVSWYQQALGQGPQFIFQYYEEEERQRGNFPDRFSGHQFPNYSSELNVNALLLGDSALYLCASSLGVGGQAIGGYTFGSGTRLTVV.

The chain combines TRBV28 with TRBJ1-2, with D possibly TRBD1 on 5 matching bases. V lost 4 bases to trimming and J lost 7 bases, with 13 bases between them. The CDR3 length is 13 residues. Germline CDR1 reads MDHEN; CDR2 reads SYDVKM. The CDR3 DNA is TGTGCCAGCAGTTCGTCAGGGTTTCGTGGCTACACCTTC. Amino acids: CASSSSGFRGYTF.

The rearrangement links TRBV19 to TRBJ1-4; no clear D. Trimming removed 3 bases at V and 5 bases at J, with 22 bases between. The CDR3 length is 18 residues. Germline V gives CDR1 LNHDA, CDR2 SQIVND (reference sequence). The CDR3 here is CASSIVRPLERPNEKLFF. CDR3 bases: TGTGCCAGTAGTATTGTCCGGCCCCTTGAGCGCCCCAATGAAAAACTGTTTTTT.

Here the CDR3 reads CASSLVGGNTEAFF. CDR3 DNA sequence: TGTGCCAGCAGCTTAGTCGGGGGGAACACTGAAGCTTTCTTT. The chain combines TRBV7-2 with TRBJ1-1, with TRBD1 as a possible D gene (5 bases). Germline V CDR1 and CDR2: SGHTA, FQGNSA. The V and J ends lost 1 base and 1 base respectively, with 7 bases between them. CDR3 length: 14 amino acids.

This chain links TRBV6-5 with TRBJ1-5, with TRBD1 as a possible D gene (5 bases). The CDR3 loop spans 13 amino acids. The germline V gene has CDR1 MNHEY and CDR2 SVGAGI. Trimming left V 5 bases short and J 4 bases short, with 9 bases between. CDR3 sequence: CASSKQENQPQHF. In DNA, the CDR3 is TGTGCCAGCAGTAAACAGGAAAATCAGCCCCAGCATTTT.

The rearrangement uses TRBV7-3 and TRBJ2-3; possibly TRBD1 or TRBD2 for D (5 bases each). The CDR3 loop spans 15 amino acids. V lost 5 bases to trimming and J lost 3 bases, with 15 bases between them. Germline V CDR1 and CDR2: SGHTA, FQGTGA. CDR3 loop: CASSASQGPTDTQYF. DNA of the CDR3: TGTGCCAGCAGCGCGTCTCAGGGACCAACAGATACGCAGTATTTT.

The chain joins TRBV7-8 to TRBJ1-1; 9 positions match TRBD1. The CDR3 covers 13 residues. The germline CDR1 and CDR2 sequences are SGHVS and FQNEAQ. With 4 bases clipped from V and 6 bases from J, the junction kept 3 bases outside the gene matches. The CDR3 region is CASSSRQGAEAFF. As DNA, the CDR3 is TGTGCCAGCAGCTCTAGACAGGGGGCTGAAGCTTTCTTT.

V usage is TRBV6-1 and J usage is TRBJ1-4, with D possibly TRBD1 on 6 matching bases. The CDR3 runs to 15 residues. V lost 2 bases, J lost 7 bases, and 14 bases lay in between. Germline loops: CDR1 MNHNS, CDR2 SASEGT. CDR3 in amino acids: CASSESGTSAEKLFF. CDR3 sequence (DNA): TGTGCCAGCAGTGAAAGTGGGACATCGGCTGAAAAACTGTTTTTT.

This clone was seen only once. The gene calls are TRBV25-1 and TRBJ2-1, with D perhaps assigned TRBD1 or TRBD2 (5 bases each). Germline CDR1 reads MGHDK; CDR2 reads SYGVNS. V lost 7 bases to trimming and J lost 9 bases, with 19 bases between them. This CDR3 region has 14 residues. CDR3 sequence (DNA): TGTGCCAGCATGAAGGGGTCCGGGGCTGGTGAGCAGTTCTTC. Protein product: CASMKGSGAGEQFF.

The V call is TRBV3-1 (or the pseudogene TRBV3-2), the J call TRBJ2-3; TRBD2 matches at 10 bases. V shed 0 bases, J shed 2 bases, and the junction held 5 bases outside the gene matches. CDR3 length: 17 residues. Germline V CDR1 and CDR2: LGHDT, YNNKEL (reference sequence). CDR3 region: CASSQEGLAEYTDTQYF. The CDR3 DNA is TGTGCCAGCAGCCAAGAAGGACTAGCGGAATACACAGATACGCAGTATTTT.

The chain uses TRBV9 and TRBJ2-3; the D gene could be TRBD1 or TRBD2 (6 bases each). The germline V gene encodes CDR1 SGDLS and CDR2 YYNGEE. Trimming pared 2 bases from V and 4 bases from J, leaving 11 bases between. The CDR3 is 14 amino acids. CDR3 sequence reads: CASSVRGPPDTQYF. The CDR3 DNA reads as TGTGCCAGCAGCGTCCGGGGGCCCCCAGATACGCAGTATTTT.

V usage is TRBV12-5 and J usage is TRBJ2-1; D remains unclear. The CDR3 covers 13 residues. CDR1 is LGHNT, CDR2 FRNRAP, per germline. Trimming pared 5 bases from V and 3 bases from J, leaving 8 bases between. The CDR3 protein is CASGPINYNEQFF. The CDR3, as DNA: TGTGCTAGTGGTCCTATCAACTACAATGAGCAGTTCTTC.

The chain links TRBV2 to TRBJ2-5; TRBD1 aligns across 7 bases. Germline V CDR1 and CDR2: SNHLY, FYNNEI. The CDR3 length is 13 residues. The J segment lost 4 bases and the V segment lost 6 bases, leaving 5 bases of the junction unmatched. The DNA of the CDR3 is TGTGCCAGCAGCGAGGGACAGTTAGAGACCCAGTACTTC. Translating it yields CASSEGQLETQYF.

The V and J genes are TRBV6-5 and TRBJ1-2; D unresolved. Germline assignment: CDR1 MNHEY and CDR2 SVGAGI. The CDR3 has 12 residues. V lost 7 bases to trimming and J lost 0 bases, with 6 bases between them. The CDR3 DNA reads as TGTGCCAGCACGCAGACTAACTATGGCTACACCTTC. Translating gives CASTQTNYGYTF.

The V gene is TRBV14, the J gene TRBJ1-2; tentatively, D is TRBD1 (5 bases). The CDR3 consists of 14 residues. The germline gives CDR1 SGHDN, CDR2 FVKESK. V lost 1 base and J 4 bases, leaving 10 bases between the germline ends. In DNA form, the CDR3 reads TGTGCCAGCAGCCAAGTAGGGGTCGGCTATGGCTACACCTTC. Translation gives CASSQVGVGYGYTF.